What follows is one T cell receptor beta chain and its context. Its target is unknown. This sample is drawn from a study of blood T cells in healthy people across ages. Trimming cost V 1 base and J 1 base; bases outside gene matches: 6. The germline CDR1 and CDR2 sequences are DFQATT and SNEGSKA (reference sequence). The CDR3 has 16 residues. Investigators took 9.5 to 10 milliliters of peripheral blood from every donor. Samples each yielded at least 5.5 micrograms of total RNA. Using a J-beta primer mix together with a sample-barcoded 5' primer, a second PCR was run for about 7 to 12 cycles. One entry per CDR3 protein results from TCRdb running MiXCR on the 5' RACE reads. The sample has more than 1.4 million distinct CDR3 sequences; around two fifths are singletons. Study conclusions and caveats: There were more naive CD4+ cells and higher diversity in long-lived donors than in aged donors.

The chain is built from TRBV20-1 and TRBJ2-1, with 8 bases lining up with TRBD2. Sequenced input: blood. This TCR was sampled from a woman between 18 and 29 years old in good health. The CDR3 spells CSARVATGGSYNEQFF. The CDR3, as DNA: TGCAGTGCTAGAGTAGCAACGGGAGGGTCCTACAATGAGCAGTTCTTC.